Listed below are T cell receptor beta chains from one sample, sequenced in a study of blood T cells in healthy people across ages. MiXCR, applied by TCRdb to the 5' RACE reads, yields one record per CDR3 protein. The data show about 1.5 million distinct CDR3 sequences, with approximately 43% seen just once and just over 4% held by the top ten. What was sequenced was blood. These TCRs come from a woman aged 18-29 years in good health. The CDR3 runs from the conserved cysteine through the conserved F or W. Each record gives: V gene, J gene, clone size, D gene, CDR3 DNA, CDR3 protein. The D gene is left open where the match is weak. Where a row states a size, it is once, few, many or the class of an expanded clone; other rows omit it.

v_call: TRBV7-9
j_call: TRBJ2-1
clone_size: few
d_call: NA
cdr3_nt: TGTGCCAGCAGCCCTCGGTCCTCGGAGGTCTATGAGCAGTTCTTC
cdr3_aa: CASSPRSSEVYEQFF

v_call: TRBV7-2
j_call: TRBJ2-1
clone_size: NA
d_call: TRBD2
cdr3_nt: TGTGCCGGCAGCTCTATCCGGGGGGTCGGCAATGAGCAGTTCTTC
cdr3_aa: CAGSSIRGVGNEQFF

v_call: TRBV29-1
j_call: TRBJ2-1
clone_size: NA
d_call: NA
cdr3_nt: TGCAGCGTTCGGGACTCCGGGGCGGACATGTACAATGAGCAGTTCTTC
cdr3_aa: CSVRDSGADMYNEQFF

v_call: TRBV4-1
j_call: TRBJ2-7
clone_size: NA
d_call: NA
cdr3_nt: TGCGCCAGCAGCCAAGATCCGGGGATTTACTACGAGCAGTACTTC
cdr3_aa: CASSQDPGIYYEQYF

v_call: TRBV12-3/TRBV12-4
j_call: TRBJ2-7
clone_size: NA
d_call: NA
cdr3_nt: TGTGCCAGCAGTACTAGGGGGATCCTCTCCTACGAGCAGTACTTC
cdr3_aa: CASSTRGILSYEQYF

v_call: TRBV7-2
j_call: TRBJ2-2
clone_size: NA
d_call: NA
cdr3_nt: TGTGCCAGCAGCTTACTTTCGGGGTACCCGAACACCGGGGAGCTGTTTTTT
cdr3_aa: CASSLLSGYPNTGELFF

v_call: TRBV20-1
j_call: TRBJ2-1
clone_size: few
d_call: NA
cdr3_nt: TGCAGTGCTAGGCCTGACGGGAGTAGCAATGAGCAGTTCTTC
cdr3_aa: CSARPDGSSNEQFF

v_call: TRBV6-2/TRBV6-3
j_call: TRBJ2-7
clone_size: NA
d_call: TRBD1
cdr3_nt: TGTGCCAGCACCGACCGGGACAGGGGTGTCAACGAGCAGTACTTC
cdr3_aa: CASTDRDRGVNEQYF

v_call: TRBV9
j_call: TRBJ2-7
clone_size: NA
d_call: NA
cdr3_nt: TGTGCCAGCAGCGTACTTGGGACGGGGGACGAGCAGTACTTC
cdr3_aa: CASSVLGTGDEQYF

v_call: TRBV27
j_call: TRBJ2-7
clone_size: few
d_call: TRBD2
cdr3_nt: TGTGCCAGCAACAGGTCCCGACTAGCGGTCTCCTACGAGCAGTACTTC
cdr3_aa: CASNRSRLAVSYEQYF

v_call: TRBV29-1
j_call: TRBJ2-7
clone_size: NA
d_call: NA
cdr3_nt: TGCAGCGTTGCCCCGACAGGGAGGGGGTTCATCTACGAGCAGTACTTC
cdr3_aa: CSVAPTGRGFIYEQYF

v_call: TRBV5-4
j_call: TRBJ2-1
clone_size: NA
d_call: NA
cdr3_nt: TGTGCCAGCAGCTCGACAGTCTGGTCGGAATTCGATGAGCAGTTCTTC
cdr3_aa: CASSSTVWSEFDEQFF